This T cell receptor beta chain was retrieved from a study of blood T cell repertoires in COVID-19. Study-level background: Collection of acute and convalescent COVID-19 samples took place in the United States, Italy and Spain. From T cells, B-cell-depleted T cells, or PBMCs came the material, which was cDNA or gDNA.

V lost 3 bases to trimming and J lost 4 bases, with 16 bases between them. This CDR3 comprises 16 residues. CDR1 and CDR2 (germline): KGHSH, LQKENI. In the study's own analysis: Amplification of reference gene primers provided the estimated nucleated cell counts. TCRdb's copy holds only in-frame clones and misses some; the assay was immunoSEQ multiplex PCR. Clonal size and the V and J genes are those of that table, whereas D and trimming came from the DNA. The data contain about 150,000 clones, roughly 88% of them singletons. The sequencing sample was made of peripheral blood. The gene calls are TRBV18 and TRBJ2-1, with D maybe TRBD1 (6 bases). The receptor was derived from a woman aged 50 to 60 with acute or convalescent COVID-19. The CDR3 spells CASSPLPGTPYNEQFF. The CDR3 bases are TGTGCCAGCTCACCCCTACCAGGGACACCTTACAATGAGCAGTTCTTC.